A single sample gave rise to the 7 T cell receptor beta chains below, sequenced in a study of blood T cell repertoires in COVID-19. TCRdb's copy holds only in-frame clones and misses some; the assay was immunoSEQ multiplex PCR. The sample comprises a few hundred thousand clones, 70% to 90% of which are singletons, and about 1.5% rests with the top ten. Input material: PBMCs or T cells enriched from blood (not recorded which). The receptors come from a woman between 18 and 29 years old who had been exposed to COVID-19.

The chain uses TRBV10-2 and TRBJ2-2; TRBD1 aligns across 8 bases. This CDR3 comprises 17 residues. The ends lost 5 bases at V and 2 bases at J; junction bases unmatched: 10. Germline V gene sequence: CDR1 WSHSY, CDR2 SAAADI. In DNA form, the CDR3 reads TGCGCCAGCAGTCGACTAACCGGGACAGGAAACACCGGGGAGCTGTTTTTT. Residues: CASSRLTGTGNTGELFF.

V usage is TRBV2 and J usage is TRBJ1-5; D might be TRBD1 (5 bases). The CDR3 totals 13 residues. Germline loops: CDR1 SNHLY, CDR2 FYNNEI. Trimming left V 6 bases short and J 4 bases short, with 10 bases between. DNA of the CDR3: TGTGCCAGCAGAGAGGAGGGGAATCAGCCCCAGCATTTT. Amino acids: CASREEGNQPQHF.

The chain is built from TRBV2 and TRBJ2-7, with 10 bases identical to TRBD2. The CDR3 sequence is 15 residues long. Germline trimming cut 3 bases from V and 4 bases from J; bases unmatched to any gene: 6. The V gene's germline CDR1 is SNHLY and CDR2 FYNNEI. The CDR3 protein is CASSDRLAGLYEQYF. The DNA of the CDR3 is TGTGCCAGCAGTGACCGACTAGCGGGCCTTTACGAGCAGTACTTC.

This sequence joins TRBV7-2 and TRBJ1-5; D not resolved. V was clipped by 6 bases and J by 7 bases, with 10 bases between them. Germline V gene data show CDR1 as SGHTA and CDR2 as FQGNSA. This CDR3 comprises 12 residues. CDR3 amino acids: CASSYVGQPQHF. The CDR3 DNA reads TGTGCCAGCAGTTATGTTGGCCAGCCCCAGCATTTT.

This chain joins TRBV19 and TRBJ2-7; 11 positions match TRBD1. V lost 6 bases, J lost 4 bases, and 8 bases stayed unmatched. Germline CDR1 is LNHDA and CDR2 is SQIVND (reference sequence). CDR3 length equals 15 residues. The CDR3, as DNA: TGTGCCAGTAGCCCCGGGACAGGGGGACCTTACGAGCAGTACTTC. Translated, it gives CASSPGTGGPYEQYF.

The chain joins TRBV7-7 to TRBJ1-1; D is unresolved. Germline V gene lookup returns CDR1 SSHAT and CDR2 FNYEAQ (reference sequence). V lost 1 base and J 5 bases, leaving 8 bases between the germline ends. The CDR3 extends over 13 amino acids. DNA of the CDR3: TGTGCCAGCAGCTTAGAGGCGGGGACTGAAGCTTTCTTT. Protein product: CASSLEAGTEAFF. The full variable domain, in which reference TRBV7-7 and TRBJ1-1 provide the parts outside the CDR3, is GAGVSQSPRYKVTKRGQDVTLRCDPISSHATLYWYQQALGQGPEFLTYFNYEAQPDKSGLPSDRFSAERPEGSISTLTIQRTEQRDSAMYRCASSLEAGTEAFFGQGTRLTVV.

The V call is TRBV19, the J call TRBJ2-7; the D gene is possibly TRBD1 (6 bases). Germline loops: CDR1 LNHDA, CDR2 SQIVND (reference sequence). The ends were cut back, 4 bases at V and 2 bases at J, with 15 bases in the middle. The CDR3 contains 15 residues. CDR3 in DNA: TGTGCCAGTAGTACCCAGACAGGAACCACCTACGAGCAGTACTTC. Translating gives CASSTQTGTTYEQYF.